This TCR beta chain was retrieved from a study of T cells in Graves' hyperthyroidism and ophthalmopathy. The CDR3 has 11 residues. Germline-derived CDR1 and CDR2 are SNHLY and FYNNEI. Amplified TCR beta CDR3 regions derived from RNA transcripts. HTBI primers drove first-round RT-PCR of the TCR CDR3. Each CDR3 protein is one row after TCRdb ran MiXCR on the multiplex PCR reads. The sample yields 600,000 or so distinct CDR3 sequences, around 42% seen once. Patients aged 18 to 65 with hyperthyroidism were newly diagnosed, with duration under 2 months. On this clonotype itself: One end of the junction fails to match germline, which may point to a read error.

Sequencing used peripheral blood or thyroid tissue (not recorded which). This sequence originates from a woman aged 18-30 years with Graves' hyperthyroidism. V and J are TRBV2 and TRBJ1-2; D not resolved. CDR3 sequence reads: CASREDVRITF. The CDR3 DNA is TGTGCCAGCAGGGAAGACGTTAGGATCACCTTC. Full variable domain (rest looked up from reference TRBV2 and TRBJ1-2): EPEVTQTPSHQVTQMGQEVILRCVPISNHLYFYWYRQILGQKVEFLVSFYNNEISEKSEIFDDQFSVERPDGSNFTLKIRSTKLEDSAMYFCASREDVRITFGSGTRLTVV.